These 21 T cell receptor beta chains originate from one sample sequenced in a study of T cell responses to AZD1222 COVID-19 vaccine. Assay: immunoSEQ multiplex PCR; the TCRdb copy retains only in-frame clones and omits some. The table lists tens of thousands of clones, just over 90% of them singletons. The source material was peripheral blood, sampled 28 days after the second AZD1222 dose. The receptors originated from an adult who received the AZD1222 COVID-19 vaccine.

This chain joins TRBV29-1 and TRBJ2-6; D gene uncertain. The CDR3 consists of 13 residues. CDR1 is SQVTM, CDR2 ANQGSEA, per germline. V dropped 6 bases and J dropped 0 bases, with 6 bases sitting between them. Written as DNA, the CDR3 is TGCAGCGTCGGTAACTCTGGGGCCAACGTCCTGACTTTC. Protein sequence: CSVGNSGANVLTF.

The table lists this clone with a count of one. The chain links TRBV28 to TRBJ2-5; D unresolved. This CDR3 region has 16 residues. Looked up from germline, CDR1 is MDHEN and CDR2 is SYDVKM. V lost 6 bases and J lost 1, with 18 bases in between. CDR3 DNA: TGTGCCAGCAGCTCCCTGGATCTAACGGGCCAAGAGACCCAGTACTTC. Protein product: CASSSLDLTGQETQYF.

The V call is TRBV19, the J call TRBJ2-5; D unclear. The V and J ends lost 9 bases and 0 bases respectively, with 8 bases between them. Germline CDR1 reads LNHDA; CDR2 reads SQIVND (reference sequence). CDR3 size: 12 residues. Here the CDR3 reads CARPGYQETQYF. The CDR3 bases are TGTGCCAGGCCCGGGTACCAAGAGACCCAGTACTTC.

This chain uses TRBV7-8 with TRBJ1-1, with a tentative D call TRBD1 (6 bases). Trimming removed 2 bases from V and 0 bases from J, with 10 bases in between. The CDR3 has 15 residues. Germline V gene sequence: CDR1 SGHVS, CDR2 FQNEAQ. DNA of the CDR3: TGTGCCAGCAGCTTATTCAACAGGGTGAACACTGAAGCTTTCTTT. Residues: CASSLFNRVNTEAFF.

The genes are TRBV7-2 and TRBJ2-5, with D possibly matching TRBD2 (5 bases). V was shortened by 4 bases and J by 4 bases, with 13 bases between the two germline ends. The CDR3 runs to 14 residues. Per germline, CDR1 SGHTA and CDR2 FQGNSA. Here the CDR3 reads CASSSLGGPETQYF. The CDR3 coding sequence is TGTGCCAGCAGCTCCCTAGGCGGGCCAGAGACCCAGTACTTC.

The J gene is TRBJ1-6, the V gene TRBV4-2; tentative D call: TRBD1 (6 bases). Germline values: CDR1 LGHNA, CDR2 YNFKEQ. This CDR3 region has 16 residues. Deletions cut 4 bases from V and 5 bases from J, with 15 bases between. Here the CDR3 DNA reads TGTGCCAGCAGCCGCGAAGGGGGTGTCGATAATTCACCCCTCCACTTT. Its translation is CASSREGGVDNSPLHF.

The chain combines TRBV28 with TRBJ2-7; D possibly uses TRBD1 or TRBD2 (5 bases each). V was shortened by 8 bases and J by 2 bases, with 13 bases between the two germline ends. Per germline, CDR1 MDHEN and CDR2 SYDVKM. This CDR3 is built from 13 residues. This CDR3 is CASLRDAAYEQYF. CDR3 sequence (DNA): TGTGCCAGCCTCCGGGACGCAGCCTACGAGCAGTACTTC.

The chain is built from TRBV2 and TRBJ2-1; TRBD1 matches at 7 bases. The V and J ends lost 8 bases and 5 bases, in that order; junction bases with no gene match: 3. Germline lookup yields CDR1 SNHLY and CDR2 FYNNEI. The CDR3 loop spans 12 amino acids. CDR3: CASYRGNNEQFF. Written as DNA, the CDR3 is TGTGCCAGCTACAGGGGAAACAATGAGCAGTTCTTC.

The chain combines TRBV28 with TRBJ2-7; 10 bases are shared with TRBD1. The CDR3 has 15 residues. The junction had 10 bases not matched to a gene; V was cut back by 6 bases and J by 5 bases. CDR1 is MDHEN and CDR2 is SYDVKM in the germline V gene. The CDR3 sequence: CASSSSRDRGDEQYF. DNA for the CDR3: TGTGCCAGCAGCTCCTCCCGGGACAGGGGCGACGAGCAGTACTTC.

The chain uses TRBV5-1 and TRBJ2-1; possibly TRBD1 for D (5 bases). The CDR3 covers 16 residues. CDR1 is SGHRS and CDR2 is YFSETQ in the germline V gene. Trimming pared 4 bases from V and 5 bases from J, leaving 19 bases between. CDR3 DNA sequence: TGCGCCAGCAGCGCACCAAAAGGGGCTCTAAACAATGAGCAGTTCTTC. This encodes CASSAPKGALNNEQFF. The full variable domain, its missing parts supplied by reference TRBV5-1 and TRBJ2-1, is KAGVTQTPRYLIKTRGQQVTLSCSPISGHRSVSWYQQTPGQGLQFLFEYFSETQRNKGNFPGRFSGRQFSNSRSEMNVSTLELGDSALYLCASSAPKGALNNEQFFGPGTRLTVL.

This clone showed up just once. CDR3 nucleotide sequence: TGTGCCAGCAGTAGCCGAGGAGGGGGGCCATCCTACGAGCAGTACTTC. It is translated as CASSSRGGGPSYEQYF. The genes are TRBV27 and TRBJ2-7; D tentatively reads TRBD1 or TRBD2 (6 bases each). The germline V and J ends were trimmed by 5 bases and 1 base, with 18 bases remaining between them. The CDR3 is 16 residues long. Germline CDR1 MNHEY, CDR2 SMNVEV (reference sequence).

V usage is TRBV2 and J usage is TRBJ1-4; 7 bases match TRBD1. With V trimmed by 6 bases and J by 7 bases, 8 bases remained unmatched. Germline values: CDR1 SNHLY, CDR2 FYNNEI. CDR3 length equals 14 residues. CDR3: CASRSDRVSEKLFF. The CDR3 region has the DNA TGTGCCAGCAGGTCCGACAGGGTTAGTGAAAAACTGTTTTTT.

V is TRBV7-6 and J is TRBJ1-5; 9 bases match TRBD1. This CDR3 spans 22 amino acids. The germline CDR1 and CDR2 sequences are SGHVS and FNYEAQ. The ends lost 4 bases at V and 4 bases at J; junction bases unmatched: 26. The CDR3 DNA reads as TGTGCCAGCAGCTCCGTAGATGCCATTACCACGATTGACAGGGGGAAAAATCAGCCCCAGCATTTT. Protein: CASSSVDAITTIDRGKNQPQHF.

The chain is built from TRBV9 and TRBJ1-1, with 9 bases that match TRBD1. The CDR3 sequence is 16 residues long. CDR1 SGDLS and CDR2 YYNGEE come from the germline V gene. Losses at the gene ends were 0 bases for V and 1 base for J; bases not matched to a gene: 4. CDR3 bases: TGTGCCAGCAGCGTAGCCGGGACAGGGTCGAACACTGAAGCTTTCTTT. It specifies CASSVAGTGSNTEAFF.

The chain uses TRBV9 and TRBJ2-7, with TRBD2 identical over 7 bases. CDR3 length: 18 residues. Losses at the gene ends were 0 bases for V and 1 base for J; bases not matched to a gene: 13. Germline CDR1 and CDR2: SGDLS and YYNGEE. CDR3 region: CASSVAGSGGSQSYEQYF. DNA for the CDR3: TGTGCCAGCAGCGTAGCTGGGTCGGGGGGTAGCCAATCCTACGAGCAGTACTTC. Full variable domain (remainder filled in from reference TRBV9 and TRBJ2-7): DSGVTQTPKHLITATGQRVTLRCSPRSGDLSVYWYQQSLDQGLQFLIQYYNGEERAKGNILERFSAQQFPDLHSELNLSSLELGDSALYFCASSVAGSGGSQSYEQYFGPGTRLTVT.

The CDR3 loop reads CASSYRTGDWVNQPQHF. DNA for the CDR3: TGTGCCAGCAGCTATCGGACAGGGGATTGGGTGAATCAGCCCCAGCATTTT. The chain joins TRBV12-1 to TRBJ1-5; TRBD1, the table's D call, was not compared with the DNA. TRBV12-1 has pseudogene status. The CDR3 contains 17 residues.

J is TRBJ2-7 and V is TRBV7-9; D is unresolved. This CDR3 spans 15 amino acids. The germline gives CDR1 SEHNR, CDR2 FQNEAQ (reference sequence). Trimming cost V 5 bases and J 0 bases, with 14 bases left between them. The CDR3 region is CASSPYQVLSYEQYF. DNA for the CDR3: TGTGCCAGCAGCCCCTATCAGGTTCTCTCCTACGAGCAGTACTTC.

The chain is built from TRBV5-1 and TRBJ2-1, with TRBD2 matching 7 bases. The CDR3 totals 14 residues. The ends lost 4 bases at V and 8 bases at J; junction bases unmatched: 9. The germline gives CDR1 SGHRS, CDR2 YFSETQ. The CDR3 coding sequence is TGCGCCAGCAGCAGCGGGGAGGCTATGGATGAGCAGTTCTTC. It encodes CASSSGEAMDEQFF. The complete variable domain, with remaining parts taken from reference TRBV5-1 and TRBJ2-1, reads KAGVTQTPRYLIKTRGQQVTLSCSPISGHRSVSWYQQTPGQGLQFLFEYFSETQRNKGNFPGRFSGRQFSNSRSEMNVSTLELGDSALYLCASSSGEAMDEQFFGPGTRLTVL.

The genes are TRBV28 and TRBJ2-1; weak D call: TRBD1 (6 bases). The CDR3 consists of 15 residues. The V gene lost 6 bases and the J gene lost 7 bases, with 19 bases spanning the gap. Germline V CDR1 and CDR2: MDHEN, SYDVKM. As DNA, the CDR3 is TGTGCCAGCAGCAACACAGGGTTTTTAGAGAATGAGCAGTTCTTC. Protein sequence: CASSNTGFLENEQFF.

The DNA for the CDR3 is TGTGCCAGCAGACGAGGGGAATTTAGCACCGGGGAGCTGTTTTTT. Protein product: CASRRGEFSTGELFF. V usage is TRBV25-1 and J usage is TRBJ2-2, with D perhaps matching TRBD1 or TRBD2 (5 bases each). Germline V gene sequence: CDR1 MGHDK, CDR2 SYGVNS. The CDR3 spans 15 residues. Trimming left V 6 bases short and J 4 bases short, with 15 bases between.

V gene TRBV5-1 combines with J gene TRBJ2-5, with 9 bases that match TRBD1. There are 15 residues in the CDR3. CDR1 and CDR2 from the germline V gene are SGHRS and YFSETQ. V gave up 0 bases and J gave up 5 bases; unmatched junction bases: 5. CDR3 amino acids: CASSLAQGARETQYF. CDR3 sequence (DNA): TGCGCCAGCAGCTTGGCACAGGGGGCGCGGGAGACCCAGTACTTC.